Described below is a single TCR beta chain sequence and its context. Germline V gene sequence: CDR1 SGHTA, CDR2 FQGTGA. This CDR3 has 13 residues. V gave up 0 bases and J gave up 6 bases, with 6 bases separating them. The data stem from a study of blood T cell repertoires in COVID-19. Study in general: Sites across the United States, Italy and Spain contributed samples from acute and convalescent COVID-19. T cells, B-cell-depleted T cells, or PBMCs supplied cDNA or gDNA.

Original analysis: Amplified reference gene primers provided the basis for estimating nucleated cell counts. Only in-frame clones appear in the TCRdb table, and some are missing; sequencing was by immunoSEQ multiplex PCR. V and J calls and clone size are those listed in that table; D and trimming were worked out from the DNA. The sample lists tens of thousands of clones, 82% occurring once. The sample was peripheral blood. V usage is TRBV7-3 and J usage is TRBJ2-1; unclear D gene. The receptor was derived from a woman in her 70s with acute or convalescent COVID-19. CDR3 sequence reads: CASSLTTANEQFF. The CDR3 nucleotides read TGTGCCAGCAGCTTAACCACAGCCAATGAGCAGTTCTTC.